The 17 T cell receptor beta chains listed next were all sequenced from one sample in a study of cytomegalovirus exposure and HLA in healthy donors. PCR amplification relied on 60 Vbeta primers (plus 13 Jbeta primers). Here immunoSEQ multiplex PCR was the method, and the copy in TCRdb shows in-frame clones only, minus some. The table shows under 130,000 clones, with around two thirds occurring only once. Sequenced material: PBMCs. The receptors were sampled from a woman aged 50 to 60 in good health and CMV-seronegative.

This rearrangement joins TRBV15 to TRBJ2-7; 10 nucleotides line up with TRBD2. The CDR3 extends over 16 amino acids. Losses at the gene ends were 0 bases for V and 6 bases for J; bases not matched to a gene: 8. From germline, CDR1 is LNHNV and CDR2 YYDKDF (reference sequence). The CDR3 DNA is TGTGCCACCAGCAGAGATCCGTTAGCGGGAGGCCGCGAGCAGTACTTC. It codes for CATSRDPLAGGREQYF.

V gene TRBV28 combines with J gene TRBJ2-3; D may be TRBD2 (6 bases). Trimming removed 1 base at V and 6 bases at J, with 17 bases between. CDR3 size: 16 residues. Germline CDR1 and CDR2: MDHEN and SYDVKM. CDR3: CASSLFLASVMDTQYF. For the CDR3, the DNA is TGTGCCAGCAGTTTATTCCTAGCGTCGGTGATGGATACGCAGTATTTT.

The rearrangement links TRBV19 to TRBJ1-2, with a possible D match to TRBD1 (5 bases). Trimming cost V 3 bases and J 4 bases, with 15 bases left between them. CDR1 LNHDA and CDR2 SQIVND come from the germline V gene (reference sequence). This CDR3 contains 15 residues. The DNA for the CDR3 is TGTGCCAGTAGTATTCAGGGTCTCCTTACCTATGGCTACACCTTC. Translating gives CASSIQGLLTYGYTF. Filled out from reference TRBV19 and TRBJ1-2, the complete variable domain reads DGGITQSPKYLFRKEGQNVTLSCEQNLNHDAMYWYRQDPGQGLRLIYYSQIVNDFQKGDIAEGYSVSREKKESFPLTVTSAQKNPTAFYLCASSIQGLLTYGYTFGSGTRLTVV.

V gene TRBV6-4 combines with J gene TRBJ1-2; no firm D call. Trimming stripped 0 bases from V and 4 bases from J, with 12 bases between. Looked up from germline, CDR1 is MRHNA and CDR2 is SNTAGT. This CDR3 region has 15 residues. CDR3 coding DNA: TGTGCCAGCAGTGACTCGAACCTGGGCCTCTATGGCTACACCTTC. Amino acid sequence: CASSDSNLGLYGYTF.

The rearrangement joins TRBV18 to TRBJ1-1; D gene uncertain. The CDR3 totals 15 residues. Germline loops: CDR1 KGHSH, CDR2 LQKENI. The V gene lost 3 bases and the J gene lost 1 base, with 12 bases spanning the gap. The CDR3 coding sequence is TGTGCCAGCTCACCTTCGGCGGCGGGGAACACTGAAGCTTTCTTT. Protein: CASSPSAAGNTEAFF.

This clone occurred a few times. CDR3 protein: CASSNSYNSPLHF. CDR3 DNA sequence: TGTGCCAGCAGCAACTCCTATAATTCACCCCTCCACTTT. This sequence joins TRBV6-6 and TRBJ1-6; D gene uncertain. V was pared by 6 bases and J by 0 bases, with 3 bases between. From germline, CDR1 is MNHNY and CDR2 SVGAGI (reference sequence). This CDR3 has 13 amino acids.

The chain employs TRBV6-1 and TRBJ2-5; tentatively, D is TRBD2 (6 bases). The CDR3 covers 14 residues. Germline V gives CDR1 MNHNS, CDR2 SASEGT. V shed 8 bases and J shed 1 base, with 14 bases lying between them. CDR3 amino acids: CASLGGQIQETQYF. The CDR3 region has the DNA TGTGCCAGCCTCGGAGGGCAGATCCAAGAGACCCAGTACTTC.

The J gene is TRBJ2-7, the V gene TRBV11-2, with D possibly being TRBD2 (5 bases). The CDR3 is 15 amino acids. The V end lost 0 bases, the J end lost 7 bases, and 16 bases lay between the germline ends. Germline V lookup: CDR1 SGHAT, CDR2 FQNNGV. CDR3 nucleotides: TGTGCCAGCAGCTTAGACTTGGGAGTTCTGGGGGAGCAGTACTTC. This codes for CASSLDLGVLGEQYF. The whole variable domain, filled in from reference TRBV11-2 and TRBJ2-7, reads EAGVAQSPRYKIIEKRQSVAFWCNPISGHATLYWYQQILGQGPKLLIQFQNNGVVDDSQLPKDRFSAERLKGVDSTLKIQPAKLEDSAVYLCASSLDLGVLGEQYFGPGTRLTVT.

V and J are TRBV11-2 and TRBJ2-3, with a possible D match to TRBD1 (8 bases). Trimming removed 4 bases from V and 0 bases from J, with 14 bases in between. The CDR3 totals 16 residues. The germline gives CDR1 SGHAT, CDR2 FQNNGV. CDR3 amino acids: CASSWTGTTSTDTQYF. DNA for the CDR3: TGTGCCAGCAGCTGGACAGGGACTACTAGCACAGATACGCAGTATTTT.

In DNA, the CDR3 is TGTGCCAGCAGCTCCCGAGCAGCTCAGGGTCCAAGGGCTGGAAACACCATATATTTT. It yields the protein CASSSRAAQGPRAGNTIYF. The rearrangement links TRBV7-8 to TRBJ1-3; D is possibly TRBD1 (5 bases). Germline CDR1 reads SGHVS; CDR2 reads FQNEAQ. The CDR3 loop spans 19 amino acids. The V end lost 4 bases, the J end lost 2 bases, and 24 bases lay between the germline ends.

J is TRBJ2-7 and V is TRBV19, with 8 bases fitting TRBD1. CDR1 is LNHDA, CDR2 SQIVND, per germline (reference sequence). Trimming took 4 bases from V and 2 from J; bases not matched to a gene: 7. The length of the CDR3 is 15 residues. CDR3 bases: TGTGCCAGTAGTACACCGGGACAGGCCGCCTACGAGCAGTACTTC. Amino acid sequence: CASSTPGQAAYEQYF.

The genes are TRBV5-8 and TRBJ2-2; D ambiguous. The CDR3 contains 13 residues. V was pared by 2 bases and J by 6 bases, with 8 bases between. Germline CDR1 reads SGHTS; CDR2 reads YDEGEE. Written as DNA, the CDR3 is TGTGCCAGCAGCTTAAATACGGCCGGGGAGCTGTTTTTT. Amino acids: CASSLNTAGELFF.

The V gene is TRBV2, the J gene TRBJ2-7; TRBD2 is a possible D gene (5 bases). V lost 2 bases and J lost 4, with 18 bases in between. The germline V gene has CDR1 SNHLY and CDR2 FYNNEI. This CDR3 spans 16 amino acids. The CDR3 is CASSEIRGTSMYEQYF. As DNA, the CDR3 is TGTGCCAGCAGTGAAATTCGGGGAACAAGCATGTACGAGCAGTACTTC.

The chain is built from TRBV4-2 and TRBJ2-3; 8 bases map to TRBD2. The germline CDR1 and CDR2 sequences are LGHNA and YNFKEQ. The CDR3 contains 16 residues. The V gene end was trimmed by 0 bases and the J gene end by 3 bases; junction bases not matched to a gene: 5. CDR3 sequence (DNA): TGTGCCAGCAGCCAAGATGGAGGACTAGCAACAGATACGCAGTATTTT. It yields the protein CASSQDGGLATDTQYF.

This clone was seen only a few times. The J gene is TRBJ2-3, the V gene TRBV4-3; a possible D gene is TRBD2 (5 bases). Trimming stripped 4 bases from V and 2 bases from J, with 10 bases between. The CDR3 runs 14 residues. Germline lookup yields CDR1 LGHNA and CDR2 YSLEER. The DNA of the CDR3 is TGCGCCAGCAGCCCCGGGAAAGACACAGATACGCAGTATTTT. The encoded protein is CASSPGKDTDTQYF.

The chain recombines TRBV18 with TRBJ2-7; 9 bases match TRBD2. CDR1 and CDR2 (germline): KGHSH, LQKENI. Trimming took 6 bases from V and 2 from J; bases not matched to a gene: 5. CDR3 length equals 14 residues. The CDR3 sequence is CASSQTSGTYEQYF. For the CDR3, the DNA is TGTGCCAGCTCCCAGACTAGCGGAACCTACGAGCAGTACTTC.

This clone has only a few counts. V and J are TRBV11-2 and TRBJ2-7; TRBD2 matches 9 bases. CDR1 is SGHAT and CDR2 is FQNNGV in the germline V gene. The CDR3 consists of 17 residues. With V trimmed by 4 bases and J by 2 bases, 12 bases remained unmatched. CDR3 nucleotides: TGTGCCAGCAGCTCCAATATTCTAGCGGGAAGGGCCTACGAGCAGTACTTC. Protein product: CASSSNILAGRAYEQYF.